Shown below are 21 T cell receptor beta chains from a single sample sequenced in a study of OX40 agonist ivuxolimab in advanced cancers. Here immunoSEQ multiplex PCR was the method, and the copy in TCRdb shows in-frame clones only, minus some. The table includes 47,000 or so clones, around 86% detected once. Sequenced material: CD4+ or CD8+ T cells sorted from blood, taken in a trial of the OX40 agonist ivuxolimab. The receptors were sampled from an adult with an advanced solid tumor such as melanoma, head and neck, liver or kidney cancer.

This clone has only a few counts. This sequence joins TRBV27 and TRBJ1-5; TRBD1 is a possible D gene (5 bases). This CDR3 contains 14 residues. Trimming stripped 6 bases from V and 2 bases from J, with 11 bases between. The germline CDR1 and CDR2 sequences are MNHEY and SMNVEV (reference sequence). The CDR3 is CASSQTAGNQPQHF. In nucleotides, the CDR3 is TGTGCCAGCAGCCAGACAGCCGGCAATCAGCCCCAGCATTTT.

The chain is built from TRBV28 and TRBJ2-1, with no clear D. The germline gives CDR1 MDHEN, CDR2 SYDVKM. CDR3 length: 12 residues. Trimming pared 4 bases from V and 7 bases from J, leaving 8 bases between. CDR3 protein: CASSYSINEQFF. CDR3 nucleotide sequence: TGTGCCAGCAGTTACAGCATTAATGAGCAGTTCTTC.

The chain carries TRBV6-5 and TRBJ2-1; 13 bases agree with TRBD2. The length of the CDR3 is 15 residues. The germline V gene has CDR1 MNHEY and CDR2 SVGAGI. Trimming cost V 6 bases and J 7 bases; bases outside gene matches: 6. The CDR3 protein is CASRQTSGGYNEQFF. CDR3 coding DNA: TGTGCCAGCAGACAGACTAGCGGGGGGTATAATGAGCAGTTCTTC.

This chain links TRBV7-9 with TRBJ1-3, with a weak D call TRBD1 (5 bases). In germline, CDR1 is SEHNR, CDR2 FQNEAQ (reference sequence). V was trimmed by 4 bases and J by 8 bases, leaving 18 bases between them. The CDR3 runs 15 residues. The CDR3 bases are TGTGCCAGCAGCTCTAAACAAGGAAGGGGAGACACCATATATTTT. Translation: CASSSKQGRGDTIYF. Full variable domain (missing parts from reference TRBV7-9 and TRBJ1-3): DTGVSQNPRHKITKRGQNVTFRCDPISEHNRLYWYRQTLGQGPEFLTYFQNEAQLEKSRLLSDRFSAERPKGSFSTLEIQRTEQGDSAMYLCASSSKQGRGDTIYFGEGSWLTVV.

This sequence joins TRBV5-3 and TRBJ2-3; either TRBD1 or TRBD2 may fit D (5 bases each). TRBV5-3 qualifies as an ORF whose function is uncertain. CDR3 length: 16 residues. V lost 1 base and J lost 0, with 12 bases in between. The CDR3 sequence is CARSLTVGASTDTQYF. CDR3 nucleotides: TGTGCCAGAAGCTTGACTGTCGGGGCTAGCACAGATACGCAGTATTTT.

The chain couples TRBV4-1 to TRBJ1-4; D possibly corresponds to TRBD1 (5 bases). Germline lookup yields CDR1 MGHRA and CDR2 YSYEKL. The CDR3 has 15 amino acids. Trimming pared 4 bases from V and 4 bases from J, leaving 13 bases between. The CDR3 DNA reads TGCGCCAGCAGCCCTCACCGGGACGGTAATGAAAAACTGTTTTTT. Protein product: CASSPHRDGNEKLFF.

This clone was seen a few times. The V gene is TRBV4-1, the J gene TRBJ2-2; TRBD1 agrees at 7 bases. The CDR3 totals 18 residues. Germline loops: CDR1 MGHRA, CDR2 YSYEKL. J lost 3 bases, V lost 0 bases, and 10 bases had no gene match. CDR3 loop: CASSQERGGASDTGELFF. DNA for the CDR3: TGCGCCAGCAGCCAAGAGAGAGGGGGCGCTTCGGACACCGGGGAGCTGTTTTTT.

The genes are TRBV28 and TRBJ2-1; 8 nucleotides match TRBD2. The CDR3 consists of 14 residues. V trimming: 2 bases; J trimming: 10 bases; junction bases outside the gene matches: 7. CDR1 is MDHEN, CDR2 SYDVKM, per germline. CDR3 in DNA: TGTGCCAGCAGTTTACTTTCGGGAGGGCGGGAGCAGTTCTTC. Translated: CASSLLSGGREQFF.

The DNA for the CDR3 is TGTGCCAGCAATCGGCCGAGCTCTGGAAACACCATATATTTT. This gives the protein CASNRPSSGNTIYF. The V and J genes are TRBV13 and TRBJ1-3; the D is unclear. The CDR3 runs to 14 residues. Germline V CDR1 and CDR2: PRHDT, FYEKMQ (reference sequence). V shed 7 bases and J shed 0 bases, with 10 bases lying between them.

This chain connects TRBV7-9 to TRBJ2-1, with 11 bases identical to TRBD2. Trimming took 5 bases from V and 5 from J; bases not matched to a gene: 8. The V gene's germline CDR1 is SEHNR and CDR2 FQNEAQ (reference sequence). The CDR3 is made up of 16 amino acids. CDR3 sequence (DNA): TGTGCCAGCAGCCTTACCGGGACTAGCGGAAACAATGAGCAGTTCTTC. It yields the protein CASSLTGTSGNNEQFF.

V is TRBV19 and J is TRBJ1-1, with TRBD1 matching over 7 bases. The germline CDR1 and CDR2 sequences are LNHDA and SQIVND (reference sequence). Trimming at V came to 5 bases and at J to 3 bases, leaving 6 bases not matched to a gene. The CDR3 covers 14 residues. The CDR3 loop reads CASSLTGFHTEAFF. The CDR3 nucleotides are TGTGCCAGTAGTTTGACAGGGTTTCACACTGAAGCTTTCTTT.

CDR3 coding DNA: TGTGCCAGCAGCCCCGGGACAGGGGGCGGAGAGAACGAGCAGTACTTC. Its translation is CASSPGTGGGENEQYF. This chain connects TRBV5-8 to TRBJ2-7; 12 bases map to TRBD1. V was clipped by 4 bases and J by 5 bases; unmatched bases: 10. This CDR3 comprises 16 residues. Germline lookup yields CDR1 SGHTS and CDR2 YDEGEE.

The gene calls are TRBV4-1 and TRBJ1-4, with no clear D. Germline lookup yields CDR1 MGHRA and CDR2 YSYEKL. CDR3 length: 16 amino acids. Between the trimmed V and J ends, which lost 4 bases and 0 bases, there was a span of 12 bases. CDR3: CASSRTRGATNEKLFF. Written as DNA, the CDR3 is TGCGCCAGCAGCCGTACCCGGGGAGCAACTAATGAAAAACTGTTTTTT.

This rearrangement joins TRBV7-9 to TRBJ2-2; tentative D call: TRBD2 (6 bases). Trimming cost V 0 bases and J 7 bases, with 9 bases left between them. In germline, CDR1 is SEHNR, CDR2 FQNEAQ (reference sequence). This CDR3 has 14 amino acids. The CDR3 DNA reads as TGTGCCAGCAGCTTAGCGCTGGGAGGCGGGGAGCTGTTTTTT. It is translated as CASSLALGGGELFF.

The gene calls are TRBV9 and TRBJ1-5; D possibly corresponds to TRBD1 (5 bases). V was shortened by 0 bases and J by 2 bases, with 12 bases between the two germline ends. This CDR3 contains 16 residues. CDR1 and CDR2 (germline): SGDLS, YYNGEE. The CDR3 sequence: CASSVGGDSRNQPQHF. The DNA for the CDR3 is TGTGCCAGCAGCGTAGGAGGGGATTCGCGCAATCAGCCCCAGCATTTT.

This sequence joins TRBV7-9 and TRBJ2-7; 9 bases line up with TRBD1. The ends lost 4 bases at V and 6 bases at J; junction bases unmatched: 7. Germline loops: CDR1 SEHNR, CDR2 FQNEAQ (reference sequence). CDR3 length: 14 amino acids. DNA for the CDR3: TGTGCCAGCAGCTCCTCCGGGACAGGGTTCGAGCAGTACTTC. Translated, it gives CASSSSGTGFEQYF. Drawing the rest from reference TRBV7-9 and TRBJ2-7, the complete variable domain is DTGVSQNPRHKITKRGQNVTFRCDPISEHNRLYWYRQTLGQGPEFLTYFQNEAQLEKSRLLSDRFSAERPKGSFSTLEIQRTEQGDSAMYLCASSSSGTGFEQYFGPGTRLTVT.

CDR3 coding DNA: TGTGCCAGCAGCTTGCGCGGGGACACAGATACGCAGTATTTT. This gives the protein CASSLRGDTDTQYF. The chain carries TRBV7-6 and TRBJ2-3, with D possibly being TRBD2 (6 bases). The CDR3 runs to 14 residues. The V gene's germline CDR1 is SGHVS and CDR2 FNYEAQ. V gave up 3 bases and J gave up 2 bases, with 9 bases separating them.

The rearrangement joins TRBV28 to TRBJ1-4, with no clear D. Germline CDR1 is MDHEN and CDR2 is SYDVKM. V lost 7 bases to trimming and J lost 3 bases, with 15 bases between them. The CDR3 length is 15 residues. The CDR3 DNA reads TGTGCCAGCAACCCATGGGGTAGTTCTAATGAAAAACTGTTTTTT. Encoded protein: CASNPWGSSNEKLFF.

The chain has TRBV7-2 and TRBJ1-5; no clear D. This CDR3 has 12 amino acids. Germline CDR1 is SGHTA and CDR2 is FQGNSA. The V gene lost 1 base and the J gene lost 6 bases, with 4 bases spanning the gap. The CDR3 reads CASSLGGQPQHF. For the CDR3, the DNA is TGTGCCAGCAGCTTAGGTGGTCAGCCCCAGCATTTT. The variable domain in full, completed from reference TRBV7-2 and TRBJ1-5, reads GAGVSQSPSNKVTEKGKDVELRCDPISGHTALYWYRQSLGQGLEFLIYFQGNSAPDKSGLPSDRFSAERTGGSVSTLTIQRTQQEDSAVYLCASSLGGQPQHFGDGTRLSIL.

J is TRBJ2-5 and V is TRBV6-5; D may be TRBD2 (5 bases). Trimming cost V 2 bases and J 5 bases, with 15 bases left between them. The V gene's germline CDR1 is MNHEY and CDR2 SVGAGI. CDR3 length: 15 amino acids. This CDR3 reads CASSYLDSSRETQYF. In DNA, the CDR3 is TGTGCCAGCAGTTACCTGGACTCGAGCAGGGAGACCCAGTACTTC.

The chain couples TRBV6-1 to TRBJ1-4; 9 nucleotides align to TRBD1. There are 14 residues in the CDR3. V shed 7 bases, J shed 7 bases, and the junction held 7 bases outside the gene matches. Germline V gene sequence: CDR1 MNHNS, CDR2 SASEGT. The CDR3 sequence: CASNSGQGSEKLFF. The DNA for the CDR3 is TGTGCCAGCAACTCGGGACAGGGTAGTGAAAAACTGTTTTTT.